This T cell receptor (beta chain) was sequenced during a study of cytomegalovirus exposure and HLA in healthy donors. Trimming cost V 5 bases and J 6 bases; bases outside gene matches: 8. The germline V gene has CDR1 GTSNPN and CDR2 SVGIG (reference sequence). The CDR3 length is 15 residues. PCR employed 60 Vbeta and 13 Jbeta primers. The repertoire was sequenced with immunoSEQ multiplex PCR; TCRdb's copy has only in-frame clones and lacks some. This table has around 80,000 clones, approximately 74% appearing once. All donors participated as healthy donors of bone marrow. This clonotype was obtained from a man aged 35 to 55 in good health and CMV-seropositive. The sequencing input was PBMCs. The chain links TRBV30 to TRBJ2-2; TRBD1 aligns across 11 bases. CDR3 in amino acids: CAWGRGQGVSGELFF. DNA for the CDR3: TGTGCCTGGGGACGGGGACAGGGGGTCTCCGGGGAGCTGTTTTTT.